Below are 11 T cell receptor beta chains sequenced from a single sample in a study of PD-L1 blockade in urothelial cancer. Here immunoSEQ multiplex PCR was the method, and the copy in TCRdb shows in-frame clones only, minus some. This sample carries some 77,000 clones, approximately 86% of them seen once, and the ten largest clones take more than 5.5%. Sequencing used PBMCs, obtained around atezolizumab (anti-PD-L1) treatment. The receptor source for this set is a woman in her 70s with urothelial cancer.

The chain links TRBV5-1 to TRBJ2-7, with TRBD2 as a possible D gene (6 bases). The V gene lost 0 bases and the J gene lost 6 bases, with 13 bases spanning the gap. CDR1 SGHRS and CDR2 YFSETQ come from the germline V gene. The CDR3 totals 14 residues. CDR3: CASSLDREYFEQYF. For the CDR3, the DNA is TGCGCCAGCAGCTTGGACCGGGAGTACTTCGAGCAGTACTTC.

This chain links TRBV5-4 with TRBJ2-7; 13 bases agree with TRBD2. This CDR3 comprises 16 residues. V lost 4 bases to trimming and J lost 7 bases; unmatched junction nucleotides: 11. Germline V gives CDR1 SGHNT, CDR2 YYREEE (reference sequence). The CDR3 sequence: CASSLGKGLAGREQYF. Here the CDR3 DNA reads TGTGCCAGCAGCCTGGGAAAGGGACTAGCGGGACGAGAGCAGTACTTC.

V is TRBV2 and J is TRBJ2-7; 9 positions agree with TRBD1. In germline, CDR1 is SNHLY, CDR2 FYNNEI. The CDR3 spans 14 residues. J was trimmed by 6 bases and V by 6 bases; bases with no gene match: 9. In DNA, the CDR3 is TGTGCCAGCAGCGTGGGACAGGGCCCCGGCGAGCAGTACTTC. Its protein is CASSVGQGPGEQYF.

The V call is TRBV2, the J call TRBJ1-2; a weak D match, TRBD1 (6 bases). The CDR3 is 12 residues long. Trimming stripped 6 bases from V and 6 bases from J, with 11 bases between. The germline V gene has CDR1 SNHLY and CDR2 FYNNEI. DNA of the CDR3: TGTGCCAGCAGGCAGGGGAACGATGGCTACACCTTC. It encodes CASRQGNDGYTF.

The gene calls are TRBV6-1 and TRBJ2-7; 10 bases align to TRBD1. J lost 3 bases, V lost 4 bases, and 3 bases had no gene match. CDR1 is MNHNS and CDR2 is SASEGT in the germline V gene. CDR3 length: 14 residues. The CDR3 spells CASSVTGGLYEQYF. DNA for the CDR3: TGTGCCAGCAGTGTGACAGGGGGCCTCTACGAGCAGTACTTC.

Comment on this clone: The junction and the germline gene differ at one end; a read error may be behind it. The chain links TRBV4-3 to TRBJ1-1; D uncertain. The CDR3 extends over 14 amino acids. CDR1 LGHNA and CDR2 YSLEER come from the germline V gene. The DNA of the CDR3 is TGCGTCAGCAGCCAAGCAGAGGGGAACACTGAAGCTTTCTTT. Amino acids: CVSSQAEGNTEAFF.

V and J are TRBV18 and TRBJ1-2; 12 positions match TRBD1. Germline loops: CDR1 KGHSH, CDR2 LQKENI. V was clipped by 0 bases and J by 1 base; unmatched bases: 3. The CDR3 loop spans 17 amino acids. CDR3: CASSPPGQGAFNYGYTF. The CDR3 DNA reads TGTGCCAGCTCACCACCGGGACAGGGGGCCTTTAACTATGGCTACACCTTC.

This chain links TRBV5-4 with TRBJ1-2, with 7 bases identical to TRBD1. CDR1 and CDR2 from the germline V gene are SGHNT and YYREEE (reference sequence). The CDR3 covers 17 residues. The J segment lost 3 bases and the V segment lost 4 bases, leaving 15 bases of the junction unmatched. The CDR3 nucleotides read TGTGCCAGCAGCCCGGGACAGCCCTCCATAGCCTACTATGGCTACACCTTC. This gives the protein CASSPGQPSIAYYGYTF.

The chain is built from TRBV5-5 and TRBJ2-1; TRBD2 matches 10 bases. This CDR3 is built from 20 residues. The V gene end was trimmed by 3 bases and the J gene end by 0 bases; junction bases not matched to a gene: 15. Germline V CDR1 and CDR2: SGHKS, YYEKEE (reference sequence). The chain's CDR3 is CASSSVWGLAWIASYNEQFF. The CDR3 nucleotides are TGTGCCAGCAGCTCGGTTTGGGGACTAGCGTGGATTGCCTCCTACAATGAGCAGTTCTTC.

The chain is built from TRBV7-2 and TRBJ1-3; TRBD1 might be the D (6 bases). The length of the CDR3 is 14 residues. Germline V gene lookup returns CDR1 SGHTA and CDR2 FQGNSA. Trimming stripped 5 bases from V and 4 bases from J, with 12 bases between. DNA of the CDR3: TGTGCCAGCAGCAGGACAGTTGAAGGAAACACCATATATTTT. Encoded protein: CASSRTVEGNTIYF.

This clone was seen only a few times. This sequence joins TRBV10-3 and TRBJ2-1; tentatively, D is TRBD1 (6 bases). CDR3 length: 15 residues. Germline-derived CDR1 and CDR2 are ENHRY and SYGVKD. V dropped 5 bases and J dropped 5 bases, with 16 bases sitting between them. The CDR3 DNA reads as TGTGCCATCAGTTCAAGCAAGGGGGTCAACAATGAGCAGTTCTTC. Translated: CAISSSKGVNNEQFF.